These 4 T cell receptor beta chains were all obtained from the same sample, sequenced in a study of Graves' ophthalmopathy and Graves' hyperthyroidism. Amplified material comprised TCR beta CDR3 regions derived from RNA transcripts. Scientists carried out first-round RT-PCR using HTBI primers and then a second-round multiplex PCR. TCRdb independently ran MiXCR on the multiplex PCR reads; one entry per CDR3 protein. This table holds fewer than 350,000 distinct CDR3 sequences, about a sixth found once. The sequenced material came from peripheral blood. Receptors were obtained from an adult man with Graves' ophthalmopathy.

This chain connects TRBV30 to TRBJ1-5, with TRBD1 matching over 8 bases. J was trimmed by 6 bases and V by 0 bases; bases with no gene match: 7. The germline V gene encodes CDR1 GTSNPN and CDR2 SVGIG (reference sequence). This CDR3 is built from 15 residues. The CDR3 DNA reads TGTGCCTGGAGTGTGGGATCTACAGGGGGTCAGCCCCAGCATTTT. This gives the protein CAWSVGSTGGQPQHF.

There are many counts of this clonotype. The V gene is TRBV27, the J gene TRBJ1-1; TRBD1 might be the D (6 bases). V gave up 6 bases and J gave up 3 bases, with 17 bases separating them. CDR1 is MNHEY, CDR2 SMNVEV, per germline (reference sequence). This CDR3 region has 15 residues. CDR3 sequence reads: CASRKVGGLDTEAFF. The CDR3 DNA reads TGTGCCAGCAGGAAAGTAGGGGGGCTCGACACTGAAGCTTTCTTT.

This clonotype was seen repeatedly, ten times or more. The chain uses TRBV11-2 and TRBJ1-6; D perhaps matches TRBD1 (6 bases). This CDR3 has 15 residues. Germline assignment: CDR1 SGHAT and CDR2 FQNNGV. The V and J ends lost 5 bases and 10 bases respectively, with 18 bases between them. Here the CDR3 DNA reads TGTGCCAGCAGCCTAATGGGCAGGGGTAACTCACCCCTCCACTTT. This sequence encodes CASSLMGRGNSPLHF. The entire variable domain, with the rest obtained from reference TRBV11-2 and TRBJ1-6, is as follows: EAGVAQSPRYKIIEKRQSVAFWCNPISGHATLYWYQQILGQGPKLLIQFQNNGVVDDSQLPKDRFSAERLKGVDSTLKIQPAKLEDSAVYLCASSLMGRGNSPLHFGNGTRLTVT.

This clonotype came up many times. The V gene is TRBV7-9, the J gene TRBJ1-1; 8 bases are shared with TRBD1. This CDR3 is 16 amino acids long. Germline CDR1 and CDR2: SEHNR and FQNEAQ (reference sequence). Losses at the gene ends were 4 bases for V and 0 bases for J; bases not matched to a gene: 7. The DNA of the CDR3 is TGTGCCAGCAGCTCATCCGGGACAGGAGTGAACACTGAAGCTTTCTTT. Its protein product is CASSSSGTGVNTEAFF.